The 28 T cell receptor beta chains listed next were all sequenced from one sample in a study of T cell repertoires in cytomegalovirus infection. TCRdb independently ran MiXCR on the reads; one entry per CDR3 protein. Among some 440,000 distinct CDR3 sequences, roughly 30% were seen once, and the ten largest hold approximately 13%. The sample was PBMCs. The receptors here all came from a human donor in good health (CMV status not recorded). Some clones in this sample may be carry-over from other donors' samples.

This clonotype was counted between two and nine times. The J gene is TRBJ1-5, the V gene TRBV28; D is undetermined. Trimming pared 6 bases from V and 8 bases from J, leaving 11 bases between. Germline V gives CDR1 MDHEN, CDR2 SYDVKM. The CDR3 has 12 amino acids. The CDR3 DNA sequence: TGTGCCAGCAGGACCAACGGGGAGCCCCAGCATTTT. This gives the protein CASRTNGEPQHF.

This clonotype was observed a single time. This chain connects TRBV5-1 to TRBJ1-1; 9 bases line up with TRBD1. The CDR3 is 14 residues long. J was trimmed by 4 bases and V by 4 bases; bases with no gene match: 5. CDR1 SGHRS and CDR2 YFSETQ come from the germline V gene. CDR3 nucleotide sequence: TGCGCCAGCAGCCATGGACAGGGGAGCACTGAAGCTTTCTTT. It translates to CASSHGQGSTEAFF.

This clonotype was seen many times. V usage is TRBV11-2 and J usage is TRBJ1-1; D is possibly TRBD1 (5 bases). Germline V lookup: CDR1 SGHAT, CDR2 FQNNGV. V was pared by 4 bases and J by 6 bases, with 12 bases between. The CDR3 contains 13 residues. The CDR3 DNA follows: TGTGCCAGCAGCTCAGGGACGTGGGCTGAAGCTTTCTTT. Amino acid sequence: CASSSGTWAEAFF.

This clonotype was picked up many times. The chain combines TRBV7-2 with TRBJ2-3; no firm D call. CDR1 and CDR2 from the germline V gene are SGHTA and FQGNSA. The V end was cut by 1 base, the J end by 3 bases, with 20 bases between. The CDR3 has 18 amino acids. In DNA, the CDR3 is TGTGCCAGCAGCTTAGGGCTGGTGGTGTCTTCAAGTACAGATACGCAGTATTTT. Encoded protein: CASSLGLVVSSSTDTQYF.

This clonotype was counted between two and nine times. The chain carries TRBV6-1 and TRBJ1-2; 8 nucleotides match TRBD1. The J segment lost 4 bases and the V segment lost 6 bases, leaving 7 bases of the junction unmatched. The germline V gene encodes CDR1 MNHNS and CDR2 SASEGT. The CDR3 sequence is 14 residues long. The CDR3 loop is CASRPWTGPYGYTF. In nucleotides, the CDR3 is TGTGCCAGCAGGCCGTGGACAGGGCCCTATGGCTACACCTTC.

This clonotype has ten or more counts. V and J are TRBV7-2 and TRBJ1-5; D not resolved. The CDR3 is 13 amino acids. In germline, CDR1 is SGHTA, CDR2 FQGNSA. With 1 base removed from V and 8 bases from J, the gap between germline ends came to 9 bases. CDR3 sequence reads: CASSLGESKPQHF. The CDR3 bases are TGTGCCAGCAGCTTAGGGGAAAGTAAGCCCCAGCATTTT. Combining the CDR3 with reference TRBV7-2 and TRBJ1-5 gives the whole variable domain GAGVSQSPSNKVTEKGKDVELRCDPISGHTALYWYRQSLGQGLEFLIYFQGNSAPDKSGLPSDRFSAERTGGSVSTLTIQRTQQEDSAVYLCASSLGESKPQHFGDGTRLSIL.

This clonotype was observed a few times. The genes are TRBV18 and TRBJ1-6; 9 nucleotides line up with TRBD1. This CDR3 spans 15 amino acids. Trimming at V came to 3 bases and at J to 10 bases, leaving 7 bases not matched to a gene. Germline CDR1 reads KGHSH; CDR2 reads LQKENI. CDR3 nucleotides: TGTGCCAGCTCACCCGTGGGACAGGGCCAATCACCCCTCCACTTT. Encoded protein: CASSPVGQGQSPLHF.

V usage is TRBV20-1 and J usage is TRBJ2-1, with 10 positions matching TRBD2. This CDR3 region has 14 residues. V dropped 2 bases and J dropped 12; count of bases not matched to a gene: 10. Germline CDR1 is DFQATT and CDR2 is SNEGSKA (reference sequence). CDR3 nucleotide sequence: TGCAGTGCTAGAACTAGCGGGGCAACACTGGGGCAGTTCTTC. Its translation is CSARTSGATLGQFF.

The chain has TRBV6-6 and TRBJ1-1; D unclear. Germline V gene sequence: CDR1 MNHNY, CDR2 SVGAGI (reference sequence). Between the trimmed V and J ends, which lost 8 bases and 4 bases, there was a span of 11 bases. The CDR3 runs to 12 residues. As DNA, the CDR3 is TGTGCCAGCGGGGATGTACGCACTGAAGCTTTCTTT. Amino acids: CASGDVRTEAFF.

This clonotype was detected many times. The chain recombines TRBV7-2 with TRBJ2-5; no firm D call. Germline CDR1 reads SGHTA; CDR2 reads FQGNSA. V was cut by 3 bases and J by 5 bases, with 7 bases left in between. The CDR3 loop spans 12 amino acids. CDR3 in amino acids: CASSFYTETQYF. The CDR3 region has the DNA TGTGCCAGCAGCTTTTACACGGAGACCCAGTACTTC.

The count of this clonotype is one. Since a much larger clone is just one base distant, this may be a read error. The chain couples TRBV7-2 to TRBJ2-3; no clear D gene. The CDR3 extends over 13 amino acids. CDR1 and CDR2 from the germline V gene are SGHTA and FQGNSA. CDR3 amino acids: CDSSLIPPDTQYF. The CDR3 DNA is TGTGACAGCAGCTTAATCCCGCCAGATACGCAGTATTTT.

Notes on this clonotype: The junction differs from germline at one of its ends, possibly a read error. The chain combines TRBV4-3 with TRBJ2-5; D may match TRBD1 or TRBD2 (6 bases each). The CDR3 is 14 residues long. In germline, CDR1 is LGHNA, CDR2 YSLEER. CDR3 residues: CASSQEGGEGGLHF. DNA for the CDR3: TGCGCCAGCAGCCAAGAGGGGGGTGAAGGGGGTCTACACTTC.

This clonotype was observed many times. The gene calls are TRBV12-3 or TRBV12-4 and TRBJ1-4, with D uncertain. V dropped 6 bases and J dropped 4 bases, with 12 bases sitting between them. This CDR3 is built from 14 residues. CDR3 loop: CASSPAVYNEKLFF. CDR3 bases: TGTGCCAGCAGCCCCGCAGTGTATAATGAAAAACTGTTTTTT.

This clonotype was recorded a few times. J is TRBJ1-6 and V is TRBV12-3 or TRBV12-4; possible D gene TRBD1, 5 bases. Trimming took 5 bases from V and 7 from J, leaving 12 bases between them. This CDR3 is built from 14 residues. CDR3 coding DNA: TGTGCCAGCAGTACCCAGGGATGGAATTCACCCCTCCACTTT. Its protein product is CASSTQGWNSPLHF.

J is TRBJ2-4 and V is TRBV7-2; 7 bases are shared with TRBD2. Germline V gene data show CDR1 as SGHTA and CDR2 as FQGNSA. This CDR3 is 17 amino acids long. V shed 4 bases, J shed 1 base, and the junction held 10 bases outside the gene matches. The CDR3 reads CASSSELALRAKNIQYF. CDR3 nucleotides: TGTGCCAGCAGCTCCGAACTAGCGCTGAGGGCCAAAAACATTCAGTACTTC.

The table lists this clonotype with many counts. This chain connects TRBV11-2 to TRBJ2-3; TRBD2 is a possible D gene (6 bases). V lost 7 bases and J 9 bases, leaving 14 bases between the germline ends. The CDR3 has 12 residues. Germline V gene lookup returns CDR1 SGHAT and CDR2 FQNNGV. CDR3 residues: CASTIGGDTQYF. The CDR3 DNA reads TGTGCCAGCACCATAGGAGGGGACACGCAGTATTTT.

This rearrangement joins TRBV20-1 to TRBJ1-5, with D maybe TRBD1 (6 bases). Germline CDR1 is DFQATT and CDR2 is SNEGSKA (reference sequence). This CDR3 has 15 residues. Trimming took 0 bases from V and 11 from J, leaving 20 bases between them. CDR3 protein: CSARDGGGQGRAQHF. DNA for the CDR3: TGCAGTGCTAGAGATGGGGGGGGGCAAGGCAGGGCCCAGCATTTT.

With respect to this clonotype: One end of the junction is discordant with germline, which a read error may explain. Written as DNA, the CDR3 is TGTGCCAGCAGACCACTACGGCCTAGCTGGGGCGAGACCCCGTACTTC. Translated: CASRPLRPSWGETPYF. The chain links TRBV12-3 or TRBV12-4 to TRBJ2-5; the D call may be TRBD1 or TRBD2 (5 bases each). The CDR3 extends over 16 amino acids.

This clonotype was counted a few times. The chain is built from TRBV6-1 and TRBJ1-2; maybe TRBD1 (6 bases). The ends were cut back, 7 bases at V and 4 bases at J, with 13 bases in the middle. The germline V gene has CDR1 MNHNS and CDR2 SASEGT. The CDR3 contains 13 residues. For the CDR3, the DNA is TGTGCCAGCAAGTGGGGGCGGGCCTATGGCTACACCTTC. The encoded protein is CASKWGRAYGYTF.

This rearrangement joins TRBV11-2 to TRBJ2-7; D uncertain. V lost 5 bases and J lost 2, with 16 bases in between. CDR1 is SGHAT and CDR2 is FQNNGV in the germline V gene. The CDR3 runs to 15 residues. The CDR3 sequence: CASSRVGNLAYEQYF. The CDR3 coding sequence is TGTGCCAGCAGCCGGGTGGGGAACCTAGCCTACGAGCAGTACTTC.

The V gene is TRBV19, the J gene TRBJ1-4; possibly TRBD1 for D (6 bases). This CDR3 has 15 residues. The germline CDR1 and CDR2 sequences are LNHDA and SQIVND (reference sequence). V lost 7 bases, J lost 3 bases, and 15 bases lay in between. The CDR3 DNA sequence: TGTGCCAGTACCCCTTTGGGACAACCTAATGAAAAACTGTTTTTT. The encoded protein is CASTPLGQPNEKLFF.

The sample holds a few counts of this clonotype. The rearrangement uses TRBV29-1 and TRBJ2-7; a possible D gene is TRBD2 (6 bases). The CDR3 extends over 15 amino acids. V lost 7 bases to trimming and J lost 0 bases, with 19 bases between them. Germline CDR1 is SQVTM and CDR2 is ANQGSEA. The CDR3 sequence: CSALRGTPSSYEQYF. In DNA, the CDR3 is TGCAGCGCCTTACGCGGGACTCCTAGCTCCTACGAGCAGTACTTC.

This clonotype has a count of ten or more. The chain joins TRBV11-2 to TRBJ1-4, with no clear D. Trimming stripped 3 bases from V and 8 bases from J, with 10 bases between. Looked up from germline, CDR1 is SGHAT and CDR2 is FQNNGV. This CDR3 is built from 13 residues. CDR3 bases: TGTGCCAGCAGCTTTGGAGTCCTGGAAAAACTGTTTTTT. Its protein is CASSFGVLEKLFF.

This clonotype was detected a few times. The rearrangement links TRBV7-9 to TRBJ1-1, with D tentatively TRBD1 (6 bases). Germline V gene sequence: CDR1 SEHNR, CDR2 FQNEAQ (reference sequence). The V end lost 5 bases, the J end lost 5 bases, and 18 bases lay between the germline ends. The CDR3 runs to 15 residues. The chain's CDR3 is CASSNSYRGNTEAFF. CDR3 nucleotide sequence: TGTGCCAGCAGCAATTCATATAGGGGGAATACTGAAGCTTTCTTT.

This clonotype occurred a few times. The chain couples TRBV7-9 to TRBJ2-3; tentative D call: TRBD2 (5 bases). Germline assignment: CDR1 SEHNR and CDR2 FQNEAQ (reference sequence). This CDR3 spans 17 amino acids. V lost 4 bases and J 1 base, leaving 18 bases between the germline ends. The CDR3 region is CASSSLSVGVRTDTQYF. DNA for the CDR3: TGTGCCAGCAGCTCCCTCAGCGTCGGGGTTCGCACAGATACGCAGTATTTT.

In this sample, this clonotype turned up a few times. This rearrangement joins TRBV7-2 to TRBJ1-1, with D unclear. The CDR3 extends over 15 amino acids. The germline V gene encodes CDR1 SGHTA and CDR2 FQGNSA. Trimming shortened V by 5 bases and J by 7 bases, and 20 bases separated the two germline ends. CDR3 region: CASSTLGGDLVEAFF. CDR3 sequence (DNA): TGTGCCAGCAGCACCCTGGGCGGCGACCTGGTTGAAGCTTTCTTT. The variable domain in full, completed from reference TRBV7-2 and TRBJ1-1, reads GAGVSQSPSNKVTEKGKDVELRCDPISGHTALYWYRQSLGQGLEFLIYFQGNSAPDKSGLPSDRFSAERTGGSVSTLTIQRTQQEDSAVYLCASSTLGGDLVEAFFGQGTRLTVV.

This chain connects TRBV5-1 to TRBJ1-1; tentative D call: TRBD1 (5 bases). V lost 0 bases and J 1 base, leaving 16 bases between the germline ends. Germline lookup yields CDR1 SGHRS and CDR2 YFSETQ. This CDR3 has 17 amino acids. CDR3 in amino acids: CASSLVRRGEGNTEAFF. The CDR3 DNA is TGCGCCAGCAGCTTGGTCCGGAGGGGTGAGGGGAACACTGAAGCTTTCTTT.

V and J are TRBV7-9 and TRBJ1-3, with D possibly TRBD1 on 5 matching bases. The CDR3 covers 20 residues. Germline V gene data show CDR1 as SEHNR and CDR2 as FQNEAQ (reference sequence). V dropped 5 bases and J dropped 0 bases, with 26 bases sitting between them. Written as DNA, the CDR3 is TGTGCCAGCAGCGGCCCGGGCAGGGCTACTGAGAATTTCTCTGGAAACACCATATATTTT. It translates to CASSGPGRATENFSGNTIYF.